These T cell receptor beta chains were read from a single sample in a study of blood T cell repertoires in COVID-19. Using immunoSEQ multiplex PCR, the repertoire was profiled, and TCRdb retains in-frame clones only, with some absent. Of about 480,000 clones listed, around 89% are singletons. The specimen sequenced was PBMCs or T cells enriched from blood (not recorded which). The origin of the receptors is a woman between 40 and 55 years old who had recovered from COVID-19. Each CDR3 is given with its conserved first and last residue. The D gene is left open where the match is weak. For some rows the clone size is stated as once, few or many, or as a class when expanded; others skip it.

CASSLLAFYEQFF TGTGCCAGCAGCCTCCTAGCTTTTTATGAGCAGTTCTTC TRBJ2-1 - TRBV11-3 -
CASRTTGTVNEQYF TGTGCCAGCAGAACCACCGGGACAGTTAACGAGCAGTACTTC TRBJ2-7 once TRBV28 TRBD1
CASSQDGGKARPGANVLTF TGCGCCAGCAGCCAAGATGGGGGGAAGGCTAGACCTGGGGCCAACGTCCTGACTTTC TRBJ2-6 - TRBV4-3 -
CASSGSGDFNEQYF TGTGCCAGCAGCGGCTCAGGTGATTTTAACGAGCAGTACTTC TRBJ2-7 - TRBV9 -
CASSLNPELAGGSNEQFF TGTGCCAGCAGTCTAAACCCCGAACTAGCGGGAGGGAGCAATGAGCAGTTCTTC TRBJ2-1 - TRBV27 TRBD2
CASSTGLDYGYTF TGTGCCAGCTCAACAGGGTTAGACTATGGCTACACCTTC TRBJ1-2 - TRBV18 -
CASSQELAGAAYNEQFF TGTGCCAGCAGCCAAGAACTAGCGGGAGCGGCGTACAATGAGCAGTTCTTC TRBJ2-1 once TRBV3-1/TRBV3-2 TRBD2
CASSHRQVGEQFF TGTGCCAGCAGCCATAGACAGGTTGGGGAGCAGTTCTTC TRBJ2-1 - TRBV3-1/TRBV3-2 -
CAIRGIRQSQNTEAFF TGTGCCATCAGGGGGATAAGACAGTCTCAAAACACTGAAGCTTTCTTT TRBJ1-1 - TRBV10-3 -
CASSGAGGGSYEQYF TGTGCCAGCAGTGGGGCCGGTGGCGGCTCCTACGAGCAGTACTTC TRBJ2-7 - TRBV28 -
CASSLRTGRDNSPLHF TGCGCCAGCAGCCTTCGGACAGGACGGGATAATTCACCCCTCCACTTT TRBJ1-6 - TRBV5-1 TRBD1
CASSYPAGEETGELFF TGTGCCAGCAGTTACCCGGCAGGGGAAGAGACCGGGGAGCTGTTTTTT TRBJ2-2 - TRBV6-5 -
CASSGTGGTEAFF TGTGCCAGTAGTGGGACAGGGGGTACTGAAGCTTTCTTT TRBJ1-1 - TRBV19 TRBD1
CASSGTTTTDTQYF TGTGCCAGCAGCGGGACTACCACAACAGATACGCAGTATTTT TRBJ2-3 - TRBV7-2 TRBD2
CASSPIPDRVGEQYF TGTGCCAGCTCACCGATACCTGACAGGGTAGGCGAGCAGTACTTC TRBJ2-7 - TRBV18 TRBD1
CASSSTGVGGQPQHF TGTGCCAGCAGTTCGACAGGGGTGGGCGGTCAGCCCCAGCATTTT TRBJ1-5 - TRBV27 TRBD1
CAISAGRGGSGNTIYF TGTGCCATCAGTGCCGGCAGGGGCGGCTCTGGAAACACCATATATTTT TRBJ1-3 - TRBV10-3 -
CASSPGLRQQRNYGYTF TGCGCCAGCAGCCCCGGATTAAGACAGCAGCGCAACTATGGCTACACCTTC TRBJ1-2 - TRBV5-1 -
CASSFAGGDQPQHF TGCGCCAGCAGCTTCGCAGGGGGCGACCAGCCCCAGCATTTT TRBJ1-5 - TRBV5-1 TRBD1
CAWSLEGSGGNTIYF TGTGCCTGGAGTTTGGAGGGGTCCGGTGGAAACACCATATATTTT TRBJ1-3 - TRBV30 -
CASSFGGFYEQYF TGTGCCAGCAGCTTCGGGGGGTTCTACGAGCAGTACTTC TRBJ2-7 - TRBV5-4 TRBD2
CSVEEGAGFTGNTIYF TGCAGCGTTGAAGAAGGTGCGGGTTTCACAGGAAACACCATATATTTT TRBJ1-3 - TRBV29-1 -
CASSKGQGDEQYF TGTGCCAGCAGTAAAGGACAGGGGGACGAGCAGTACTTC TRBJ2-7 - TRBV6-4 TRBD1
CASSWAKTEAFF TGTGCCAGCAGTTGGGCGAAAACTGAAGCTTTCTTT TRBJ1-1 - TRBV12-3/TRBV12-4 -
CASSYSLDTGELFF TGTGCCAGCAGTTACTCACTGGACACCGGGGAGCTGTTTTTT TRBJ2-2 once TRBV6-5 -
CASSIRGQRASVDEQYF TGTGCCAGTAGTATACGGGGCCAGCGGGCCTCGGTTGACGAGCAGTACTTC TRBJ2-7 - TRBV19 -
CASSSRDRSYEQYF TGCGCCAGCAGCTCCCGGGACAGGAGCTACGAGCAGTACTTC TRBJ2-7 - TRBV5-1 TRBD1
CASSFRTGSYNEQFF TGTGCCAGCAGCTTCCGGACAGGCTCCTACAATGAGCAGTTCTTC TRBJ2-1 - TRBV11-2 TRBD1
CASILDPADTEAFF - TRBJ1-1 - TRBV10-2 -
CASRLGGQGGDSPLHF TGTGCAAGTCGCTTAGGAGGACAGGGGGGAGATTCACCCCTCCACTTT TRBJ1-6 - TRBV12-2 -
CASSVATAGPGNTIYF TGTGCCAGCAGCGTAGCAACGGCGGGGCCTGGAAACACCATATATTTT TRBJ1-3 once TRBV9 -
CASGLVLGSVAGLNTGELFF TGTGCTAGTGGTTTGGTACTCGGATCCGTCGCGGGATTGAACACCGGGGAGCTGTTTTTT TRBJ2-2 - TRBV12-5 -
CASSRPPSAGVPDTQYF TGTGCCAGCAGCCGACCCCCATCAGCGGGAGTCCCAGATACGCAGTATTTT TRBJ2-3 - TRBV11-2 TRBD2
CASSPGGGPSYEQYF TGTGCCAGCAGCCCGGGCGGAGGTCCCTCCTACGAGCAGTACTTC TRBJ2-7 - TRBV6-5 -
CASSVGTGWGSPLHF TGTGCCAGCAGCGTCGGGACAGGCTGGGGCTCACCCCTCCACTTT TRBJ1-6 once TRBV7-2 TRBD1
CASGEADTQYF TGTGCCAGCGGCGAGGCGGATACGCAGTATTTT TRBJ2-3 once TRBV12-3/TRBV12-4 -
CASSLERFGEKLFF TGTGCCAGCAGCCTGGAGAGGTTTGGGGAAAAACTGTTTTTT TRBJ1-4 - TRBV27 -
CASSVDSREAYNEQFF TGTGCCAGCAGCGTAGACTCGCGGGAGGCGTACAATGAGCAGTTCTTC TRBJ2-1 - TRBV9 TRBD2
CATSRDPLAGGEQYF TGTGCCACCAGCAGAGATCCCCTAGCGGGAGGTGAGCAGTACTTC TRBJ2-7 - TRBV15 TRBD2
CASSRISGAGGHEQYF TGTGCCAGCAGCCGAATCAGTGGAGCGGGAGGGCATGAGCAGTACTTC TRBJ2-7 - TRBV5-6 TRBD2